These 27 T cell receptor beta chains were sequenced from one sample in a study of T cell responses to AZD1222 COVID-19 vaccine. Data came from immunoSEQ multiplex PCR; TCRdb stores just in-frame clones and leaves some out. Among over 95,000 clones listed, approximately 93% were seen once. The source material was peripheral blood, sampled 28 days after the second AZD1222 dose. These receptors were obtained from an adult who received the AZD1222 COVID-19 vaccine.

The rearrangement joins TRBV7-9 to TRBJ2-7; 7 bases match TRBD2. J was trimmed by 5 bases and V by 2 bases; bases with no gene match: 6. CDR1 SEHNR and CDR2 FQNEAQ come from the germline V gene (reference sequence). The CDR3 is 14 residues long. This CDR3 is CASSLSIGGNEQYF. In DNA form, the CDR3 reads TGTGCCAGCAGCTTAAGTATCGGGGGGAACGAGCAGTACTTC.

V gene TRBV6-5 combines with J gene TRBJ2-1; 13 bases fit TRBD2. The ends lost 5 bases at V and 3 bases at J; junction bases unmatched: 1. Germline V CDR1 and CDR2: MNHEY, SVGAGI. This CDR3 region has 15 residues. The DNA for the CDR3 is TGTGCCAGCAGTCGGACTAGCGGGGGCTACAATGAGCAGTTCTTC. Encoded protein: CASSRTSGGYNEQFF.

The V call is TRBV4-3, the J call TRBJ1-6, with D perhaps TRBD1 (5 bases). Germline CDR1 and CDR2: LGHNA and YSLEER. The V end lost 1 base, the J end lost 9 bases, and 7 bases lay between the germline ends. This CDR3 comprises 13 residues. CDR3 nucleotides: TGCGCCAGCAGCCAAGGGGGGGGTTCACCCCTCCACTTT. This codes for CASSQGGGSPLHF.

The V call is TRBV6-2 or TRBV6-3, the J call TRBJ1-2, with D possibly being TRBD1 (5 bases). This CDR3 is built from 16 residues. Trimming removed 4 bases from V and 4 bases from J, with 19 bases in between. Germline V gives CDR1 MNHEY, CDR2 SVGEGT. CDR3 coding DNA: TGTGCCAGCAGTTCGGTTACGACCGGGACGGTCTATGGCTACACCTTC. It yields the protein CASSSVTTGTVYGYTF.

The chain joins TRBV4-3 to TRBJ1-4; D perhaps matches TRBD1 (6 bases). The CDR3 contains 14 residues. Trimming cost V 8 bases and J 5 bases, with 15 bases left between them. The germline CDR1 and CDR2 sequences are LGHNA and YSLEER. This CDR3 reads CASGRQVLNEKLFF. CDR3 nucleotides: TGCGCCAGCGGAAGACAGGTCCTCAATGAAAAACTGTTTTTT.

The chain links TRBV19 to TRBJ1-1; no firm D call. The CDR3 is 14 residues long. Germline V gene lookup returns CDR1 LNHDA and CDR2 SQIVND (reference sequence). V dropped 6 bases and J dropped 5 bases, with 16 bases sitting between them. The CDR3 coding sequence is TGTGCCAGTAGCCCGACAACTTCGGGGACTGAAGCTTTCTTT. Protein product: CASSPTTSGTEAFF.

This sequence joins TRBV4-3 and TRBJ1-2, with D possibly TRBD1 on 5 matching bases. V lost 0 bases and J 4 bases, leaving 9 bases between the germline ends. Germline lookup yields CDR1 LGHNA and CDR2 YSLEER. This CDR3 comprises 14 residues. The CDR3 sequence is CASSQEGVGYGYTF. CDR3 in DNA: TGCGCCAGCAGCCAAGAAGGGGTTGGCTATGGCTACACCTTC.

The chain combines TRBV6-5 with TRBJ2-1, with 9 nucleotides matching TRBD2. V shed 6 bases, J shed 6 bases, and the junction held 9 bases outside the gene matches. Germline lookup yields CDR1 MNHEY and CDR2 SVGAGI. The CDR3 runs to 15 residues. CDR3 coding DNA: TGTGCCAGCAGCCTTAGCGGGAGTATTACCAATGAGCAGTTCTTC. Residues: CASSLSGSITNEQFF.

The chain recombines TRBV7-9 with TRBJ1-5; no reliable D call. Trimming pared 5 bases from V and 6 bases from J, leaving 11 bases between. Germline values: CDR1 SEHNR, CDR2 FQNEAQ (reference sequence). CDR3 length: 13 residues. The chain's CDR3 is CASSLDEAQPQHF. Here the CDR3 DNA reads TGTGCCAGCAGCCTCGACGAGGCTCAGCCCCAGCATTTT.

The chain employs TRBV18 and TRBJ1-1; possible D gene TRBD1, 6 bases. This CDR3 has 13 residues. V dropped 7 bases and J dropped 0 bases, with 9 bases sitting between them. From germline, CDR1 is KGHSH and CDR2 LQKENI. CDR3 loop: CASLQGLNTEAFF. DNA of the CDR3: TGTGCCAGCTTACAGGGTTTGAACACTGAAGCTTTCTTT.

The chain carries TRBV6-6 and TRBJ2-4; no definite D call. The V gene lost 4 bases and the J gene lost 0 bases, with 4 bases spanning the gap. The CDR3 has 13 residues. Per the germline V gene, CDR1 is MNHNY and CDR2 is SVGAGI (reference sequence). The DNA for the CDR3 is TGTGCCAGCAGTTCCTTAGCCAAAAACATTCAGTACTTC. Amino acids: CASSSLAKNIQYF.

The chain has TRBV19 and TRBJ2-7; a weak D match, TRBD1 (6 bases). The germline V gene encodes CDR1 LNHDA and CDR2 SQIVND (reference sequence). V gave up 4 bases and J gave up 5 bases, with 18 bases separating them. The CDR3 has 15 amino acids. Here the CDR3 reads CASSTGVREIDEQYF. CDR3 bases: TGTGCCAGTAGTACAGGGGTTAGAGAAATAGACGAGCAGTACTTC.

The CDR3 sequence: CASSRDLTDTQYF. In DNA, the CDR3 is TGTGCCAGCTCCCGGGACCTTACAGATACGCAGTATTTT. The chain employs TRBV18 and TRBJ2-3; D is perhaps TRBD1 or TRBD2 (5 bases each). Germline CDR1 is KGHSH and CDR2 is LQKENI. V shed 6 bases and J shed 3 bases, with 10 bases lying between them. The CDR3 extends over 13 amino acids.

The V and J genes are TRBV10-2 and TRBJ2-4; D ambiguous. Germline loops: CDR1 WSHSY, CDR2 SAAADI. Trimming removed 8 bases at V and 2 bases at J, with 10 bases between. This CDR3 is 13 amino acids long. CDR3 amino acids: CASLEVSKNIQYF. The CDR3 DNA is TGCGCCAGCCTTGAAGTGTCCAAAAACATTCAGTACTTC.

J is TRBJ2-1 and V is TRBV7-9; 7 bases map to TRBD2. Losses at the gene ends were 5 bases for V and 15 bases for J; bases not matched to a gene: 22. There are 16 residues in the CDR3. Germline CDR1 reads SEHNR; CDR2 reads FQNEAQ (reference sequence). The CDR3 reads CASSLPPENRREPPFF. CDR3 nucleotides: TGTGCCAGCAGCCTACCCCCGGAAAATAGGCGGGAGCCCCCGTTCTTC. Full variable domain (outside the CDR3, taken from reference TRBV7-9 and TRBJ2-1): DTGVSQNPRHKITKRGQNVTFRCDPISEHNRLYWYRQTLGQGPEFLTYFQNEAQLEKSRLLSDRFSAERPKGSFSTLEIQRTEQGDSAMYLCASSLPPENRREPPFFGPGTRLTVL.

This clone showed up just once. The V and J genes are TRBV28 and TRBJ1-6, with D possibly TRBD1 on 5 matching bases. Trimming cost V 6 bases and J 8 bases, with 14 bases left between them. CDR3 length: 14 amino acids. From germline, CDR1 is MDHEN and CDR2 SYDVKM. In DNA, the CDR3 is TGTGCCAGCAGCACAAACCGGGGACATTCACCCCTCCACTTT. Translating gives CASSTNRGHSPLHF.

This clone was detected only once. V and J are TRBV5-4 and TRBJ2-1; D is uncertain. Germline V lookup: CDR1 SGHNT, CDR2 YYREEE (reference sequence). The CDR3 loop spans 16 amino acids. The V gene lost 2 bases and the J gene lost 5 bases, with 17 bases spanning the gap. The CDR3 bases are TGTGCCAGCAGCTTAGACGGAGTCCAGTTTAACAATGAGCAGTTCTTC. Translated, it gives CASSLDGVQFNNEQFF.

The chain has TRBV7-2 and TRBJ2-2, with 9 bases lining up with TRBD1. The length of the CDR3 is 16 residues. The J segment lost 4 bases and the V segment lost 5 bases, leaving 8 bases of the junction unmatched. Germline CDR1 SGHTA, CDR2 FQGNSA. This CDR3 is CASSRDRDRVTGELFF. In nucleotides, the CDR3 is TGTGCCAGCAGCCGGGACCGGGACAGGGTCACCGGGGAGCTGTTTTTT.

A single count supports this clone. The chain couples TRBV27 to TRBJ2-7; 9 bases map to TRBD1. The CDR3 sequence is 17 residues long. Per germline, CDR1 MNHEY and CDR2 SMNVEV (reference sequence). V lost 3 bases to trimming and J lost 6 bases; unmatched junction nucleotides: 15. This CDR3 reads CASSLTQGQGWATEQYF. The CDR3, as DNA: TGTGCCAGCAGTTTGACCCAGGGACAGGGTTGGGCAACCGAGCAGTACTTC.

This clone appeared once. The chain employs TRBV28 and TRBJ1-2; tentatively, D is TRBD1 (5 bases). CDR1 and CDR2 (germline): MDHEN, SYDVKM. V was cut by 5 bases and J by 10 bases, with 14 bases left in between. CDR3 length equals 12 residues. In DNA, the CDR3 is TGTGCCAGCAGTCCTCCGGGACCCCACTACACCTTC. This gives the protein CASSPPGPHYTF.

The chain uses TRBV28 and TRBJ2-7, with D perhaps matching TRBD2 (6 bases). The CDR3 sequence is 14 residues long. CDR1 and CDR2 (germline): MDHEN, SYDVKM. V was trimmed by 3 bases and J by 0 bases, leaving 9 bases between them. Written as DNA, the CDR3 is TGTGCCAGCAGTTTCGGAGGGAGCTCCTACGAGCAGTACTTC. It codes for CASSFGGSSYEQYF.

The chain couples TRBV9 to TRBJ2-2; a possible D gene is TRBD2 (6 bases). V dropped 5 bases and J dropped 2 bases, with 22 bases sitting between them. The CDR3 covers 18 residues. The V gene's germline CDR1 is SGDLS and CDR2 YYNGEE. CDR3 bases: TGTGCCAGCAGAGAGAATCTGGGGCGGGGAGAAAACACCGGGGAGCTGTTTTTT. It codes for CASRENLGRGENTGELFF.

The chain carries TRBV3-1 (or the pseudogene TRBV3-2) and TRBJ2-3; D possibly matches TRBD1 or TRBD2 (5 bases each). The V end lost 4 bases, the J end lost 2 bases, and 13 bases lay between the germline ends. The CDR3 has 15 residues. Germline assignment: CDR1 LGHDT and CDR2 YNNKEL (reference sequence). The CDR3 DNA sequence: TGTGCCAGCAGCCTTGGGGGAGTAGTCACAGATACGCAGTATTTT. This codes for CASSLGGVVTDTQYF.

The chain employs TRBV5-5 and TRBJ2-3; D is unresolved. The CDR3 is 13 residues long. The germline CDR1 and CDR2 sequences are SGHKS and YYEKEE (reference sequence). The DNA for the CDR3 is TGTGCAACCAATCCCGGCAGCACAGATACGCAGTATTTT. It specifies CATNPGSTDTQYF.

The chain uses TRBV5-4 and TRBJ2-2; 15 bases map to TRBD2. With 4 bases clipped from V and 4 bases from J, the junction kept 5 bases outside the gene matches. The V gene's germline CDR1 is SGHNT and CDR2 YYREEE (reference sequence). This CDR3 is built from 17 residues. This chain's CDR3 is CASSTGLAGGSTGELFF. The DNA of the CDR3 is TGTGCCAGCAGCACGGGACTAGCGGGAGGTTCCACCGGGGAGCTGTTTTTT.

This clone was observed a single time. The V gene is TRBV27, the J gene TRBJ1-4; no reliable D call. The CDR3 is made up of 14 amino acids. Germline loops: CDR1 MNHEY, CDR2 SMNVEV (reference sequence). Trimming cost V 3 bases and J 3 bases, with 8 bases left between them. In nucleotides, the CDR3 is TGTGCCAGCAGTTTGGCAGGTGCTAATGAAAAACTGTTTTTT. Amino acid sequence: CASSLAGANEKLFF.

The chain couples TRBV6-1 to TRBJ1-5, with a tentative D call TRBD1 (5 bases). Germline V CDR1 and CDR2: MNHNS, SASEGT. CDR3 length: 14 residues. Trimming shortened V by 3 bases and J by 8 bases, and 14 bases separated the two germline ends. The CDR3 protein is CASSDGGGSKPQHF. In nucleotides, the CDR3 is TGTGCCAGCAGTGATGGGGGGGGTTCAAAGCCCCAGCATTTT.